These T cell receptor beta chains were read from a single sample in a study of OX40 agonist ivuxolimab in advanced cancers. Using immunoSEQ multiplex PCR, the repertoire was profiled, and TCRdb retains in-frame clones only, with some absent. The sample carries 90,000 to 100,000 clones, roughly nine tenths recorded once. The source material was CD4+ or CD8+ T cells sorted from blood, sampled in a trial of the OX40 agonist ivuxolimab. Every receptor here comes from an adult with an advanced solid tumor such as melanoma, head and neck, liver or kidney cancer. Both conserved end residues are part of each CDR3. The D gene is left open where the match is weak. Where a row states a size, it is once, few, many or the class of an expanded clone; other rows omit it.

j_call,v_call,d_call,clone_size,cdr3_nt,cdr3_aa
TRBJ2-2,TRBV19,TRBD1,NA,TGTGCCAGTAGTCCCCACCAGCGACCAGTCAGGGGGACCGGGGAGCTGTTTTTT,CASSPHQRPVRGTGELFF
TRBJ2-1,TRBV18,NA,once,TGTGCCAGCTCACCGAGCCAGATAGGATTCGATGAGCAGTTCTTC,CASSPSQIGFDEQFF
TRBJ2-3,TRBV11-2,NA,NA,TGTGCCAGCAGTCGAGACCGTTGGGATACGCAGTATTTT,CASSRDRWDTQYF
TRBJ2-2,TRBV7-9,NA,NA,TGTGCCAGCAGCTTGTCCGGGGCTGGCGGGGAGCTGTTTTTT,CASSLSGAGGELFF
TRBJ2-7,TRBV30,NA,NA,TGTGCCTGGAGGGGGCGGACAGACACCTACGAGCAGTACTTC,CAWRGRTDTYEQYF
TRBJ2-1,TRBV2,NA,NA,TGTGCCAGCGGTCCTGACAATGAGCAGTTCTTC,CASGPDNEQFF
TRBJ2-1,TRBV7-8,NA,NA,TGTGCCAGCAGCTTAGGCCCCAACAATGAGCAGTTCTTC,CASSLGPNNEQFF
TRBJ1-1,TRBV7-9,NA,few,TGTGCCAGCAGCTTGGAAGAGAACACTGAAGCTTTCTTT,CASSLEENTEAFF
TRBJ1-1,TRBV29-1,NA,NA,TGCAGCGTGCCTGCGACGGGAATTATGATGAACACTGAAGCTTTCTTT,CSVPATGIMMNTEAFF
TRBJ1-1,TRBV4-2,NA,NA,TGTGCCAGCAGCCAAGAGGGTGGGGGAGCGGCTGAAGCTTTCTTT,CASSQEGGGAAEAFF
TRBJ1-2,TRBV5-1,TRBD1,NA,TGCGCCAGCAGCTTGAGCTCAGGGGGCTCGCACTACACCTTC,CASSLSSGGSHYTF
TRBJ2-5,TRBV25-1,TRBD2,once,TGTGCCAGCAGTGAACCCCGCGGGACTAGCTTGGAGACCCAGTACTTC,CASSEPRGTSLETQYF
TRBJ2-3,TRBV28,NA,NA,TGTGCCAGCAGTTCCTCGACTAGAGCAGATACGCAGTATTTT,CASSSSTRADTQYF
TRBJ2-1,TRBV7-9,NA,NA,TGTGCCAGCAGCTTAGCACAGGGAAATGAGCAGTTCTTC,CASSLAQGNEQFF
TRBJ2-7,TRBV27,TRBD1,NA,TGTGCCAGCATTGGCTCTGGGACAGGCGCAGTCGAGCAGTACTTC,CASIGSGTGAVEQYF
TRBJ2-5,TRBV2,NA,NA,TGTGCCAGCAGGCGCGGGACAGTGGGAGAGACCCAGTACTTC,CASRRGTVGETQYF
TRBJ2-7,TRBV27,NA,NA,TGTGCCAGCAGTTTAAGGGCCGCAGGGGTCGAGCAGTACTTC,CASSLRAAGVEQYF
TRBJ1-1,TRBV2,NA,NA,TGTGCCAGCAGTGATCTTGGCGGAACTGAAGCTTTCTTT,CASSDLGGTEAFF
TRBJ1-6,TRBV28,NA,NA,TGTGCCAGCAGTTTTCTTGGTGGGCCAGGCCGGGTAAGGGGATCACCCCTCCACTTT,CASSFLGGPGRVRGSPLHF
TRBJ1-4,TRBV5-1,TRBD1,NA,TGCGCCAGCAGCTTGGCGCGAGACAGGGATGAAAAACTGTTTTTT,CASSLARDRDEKLFF
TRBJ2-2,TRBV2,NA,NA,TGTGCCAGCGGGGACAACACCGGGGAGCTGTTTTTT,CASGDNTGELFF
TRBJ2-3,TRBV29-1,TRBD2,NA,TGCAGCGTTGTCGCGGGAGGGACAGATACGCAGTATTTT,CSVVAGGTDTQYF
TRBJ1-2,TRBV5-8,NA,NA,TGTGCCAGCAGCTTGGTGGGACCTCCTTATGGCTACACCTTC,CASSLVGPPYGYTF
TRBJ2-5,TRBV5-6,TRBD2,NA,TGTGCCAGCAGCCAGCGGGGTTTACAAGAGACCCAGTACTTC,CASSQRGLQETQYF
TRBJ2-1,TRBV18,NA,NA,TGTGCCAGCTCACCTAGCAGAGACAATGAGCAGTTCTTC,CASSPSRDNEQFF
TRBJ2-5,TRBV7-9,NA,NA,TGTGCCAGCACTCTAAGGAAGGGGGGGCCCGATCTGGAGACCCAGTACTTC,CASTLRKGGPDLETQYF
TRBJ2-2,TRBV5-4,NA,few,TGTGCCAGCAGCGGACAGCTGACCGGGGAGCTGTTTTTT,CASSGQLTGELFF
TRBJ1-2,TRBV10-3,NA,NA,TGTGCCATCAGTGAGCTTTCGAGGGACACGGAACTCACCTTC,CAISELSRDTELTF